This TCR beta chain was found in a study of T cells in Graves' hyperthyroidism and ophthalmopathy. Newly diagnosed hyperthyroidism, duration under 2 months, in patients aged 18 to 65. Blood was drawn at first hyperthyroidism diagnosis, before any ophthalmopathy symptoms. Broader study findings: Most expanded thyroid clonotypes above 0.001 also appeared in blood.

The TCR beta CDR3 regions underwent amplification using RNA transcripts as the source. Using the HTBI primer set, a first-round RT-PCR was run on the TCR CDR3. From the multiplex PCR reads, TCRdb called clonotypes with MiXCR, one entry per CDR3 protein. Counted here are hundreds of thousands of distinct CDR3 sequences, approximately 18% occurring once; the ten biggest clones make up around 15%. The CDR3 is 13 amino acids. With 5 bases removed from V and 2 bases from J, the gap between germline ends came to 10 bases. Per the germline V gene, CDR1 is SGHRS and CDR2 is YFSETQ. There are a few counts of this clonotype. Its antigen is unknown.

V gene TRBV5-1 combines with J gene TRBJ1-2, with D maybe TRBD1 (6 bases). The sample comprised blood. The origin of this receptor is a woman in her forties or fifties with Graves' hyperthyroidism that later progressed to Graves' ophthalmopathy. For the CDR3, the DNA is TGCGCCAGCAGATGGGACAACAACTATGGCTACACCTTC. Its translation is CASRWDNNYGYTF.